Listed below are T cell receptor beta chains from one sample, sequenced in a study of Ad26.COV2.S vaccination and SARS-CoV-2 variants. This table comes from immunoSEQ multiplex PCR, and its TCRdb copy is limited to in-frame clones, with some not included. The sample comprises some 520,000 clones, 70% to 90% of which are singletons, and roughly 12% rests with the top ten. The sequences come from peripheral blood, collected in a trial of Ad26.COV2.S vaccine versus placebo. The receptors were gathered from a person between 18 and 65 years old who received the Ad26.COV2.S COVID-19 vaccine or a placebo. Each CDR3 is given with its conserved first and last residue. The D gene is left open where the match is weak. The size of a clone is reported for some rows only, either as once, few or many, or as a class for expanded clones.

J: TRBJ1-1; size: .; length: 13; V: TRBV24-1; D: .; CDR3: CATSDYGRTEAFF; DNA: TGTGCCACCAGTGATTATGGGAGGACTGAAGCTTTCTTT
J: TRBJ2-1; size: .; length: 16; V: TRBV19; D: TRBD2; CDR3: CASSPLETSGSVEQFF; DNA: TGTGCCAGTAGTCCCTTGGAGACTAGCGGGAGTGTTGAGCAGTTCTTC
J: TRBJ1-1; size: .; length: 13; V: TRBV5-1; D: .; CDR3: CASRKTQNTEAFF; DNA: TGCGCCAGCAGAAAGACACAGAACACTGAAGCTTTCTTT
J: TRBJ2-3; size: .; length: 13; V: TRBV7-9; D: .; CDR3: CASSQRLVDTQYF; DNA: TGTGCCAGCAGCCAAAGACTGGTCGATACGCAGTATTTT
J: TRBJ2-1; size: .; length: 15; V: TRBV27; D: .; CDR3: CASSLYRGEIAGWVF; DNA: TGTGCCAGCAGTCTATACAGGGGCGAGATAGCGGGATGGGTCTTC
J: TRBJ1-2; size: few; length: 14; V: TRBV30; D: .; CDR3: CAWTRWDIRRGYTF; DNA: TGTGCCTGGACCAGATGGGACATCCGGCGAGGCTACACCTTC
J: TRBJ2-7; size: .; length: 15; V: TRBV7-6; D: .; CDR3: CASSLAGTPTYEQYF; DNA: TGTGCCAGCAGCTTAGCTGGGACACCCACCTACGAGCAGTACTTC
J: TRBJ2-2; size: .; length: 19; V: TRBV27; D: TRBD2; CDR3: CASSLLQRGFSANTGELFF; DNA: TGTGCCAGCAGTCTCCTCCAGCGGGGTTTTTCCGCGAACACCGGGGAGCTGTTTTTT
J: TRBJ1-4; size: .; length: 16; V: TRBV18; D: TRBD1; CDR3: CASSHRGRRLVEKLFF; DNA: TGTGCCAGCTCACACAGGGGGCGCAGGTTGGTTGAAAAACTGTTTTTT
J: TRBJ2-1; size: .; length: 11; V: TRBV5-6; D: .; CDR3: CASSDYNEQFF; DNA: TGTGCCAGCAGCGACTACAATGAGCAGTTCTTC
J: TRBJ2-3; size: .; length: 16; V: TRBV19; D: TRBD2; CDR3: CASSIVTSGRKDTQYF; DNA: TGTGCCAGTAGTATAGTGACTAGCGGGAGGAAGGATACGCAGTATTTT
J: TRBJ2-5; size: .; length: 14; V: TRBV7-9; D: .; CDR3: CASSSGTAHETQYF; DNA: TGTGCCAGCAGCTCCGGGACTGCCCACGAGACCCAGTACTTC
J: TRBJ2-2; size: .; length: 13; V: TRBV9; D: .; CDR3: CASSAGVTGELFF; DNA: TGTGCCAGCAGCGCGGGGGTCACCGGGGAGCTGTTTTTT
J: TRBJ1-5; size: few; length: 14; V: TRBV2; D: .; CDR3: CASSEDRSNQPQHF; DNA: TGTGCCAGCAGTGAAGACAGAAGCAATCAGCCCCAGCATTTT
J: TRBJ1-4; size: .; length: 15; V: TRBV5-1; D: TRBD1; CDR3: CASSQDRATNEKLFF; DNA: TGCGCCAGCAGCCAGGACAGGGCAACTAATGAAAAACTGTTTTTT
J: TRBJ2-7; size: once; length: 16; V: TRBV7-3; D: .; CDR3: CASSLTGTVLSYEQYF; DNA: TGTGCCAGCAGCCTGACAGGGACTGTCCTCTCCTACGAGCAGTACTTC
J: TRBJ1-1; size: .; length: 13; V: TRBV19; D: .; CDR3: CASSISRGTEAFF; DNA: TGTGCCAGTAGTATAAGCAGGGGCACTGAAGCTTTCTTT
J: TRBJ2-7; size: .; length: 14; V: TRBV29-1; D: TRBD1; CDR3: CSVGDRVGGYEQYF; DNA: TGCAGCGTTGGTGACAGGGTCGGCGGCTACGAGCAGTACTTC
J: TRBJ2-3; size: once; length: 17; V: TRBV9; D: .; CDR3: CASSVEGSRISTDTQYF; DNA: TGTGCCAGCAGCGTAGAGGGTTCCAGGATCAGCACAGATACGCAGTATTTT
J: TRBJ1-4; size: .; length: 17; V: TRBV6-2/TRBV6-3; D: TRBD1; CDR3: CASSYPLKTGVNEKLFF; DNA: TGTGCCAGCAGTTACCCGTTGAAGACAGGGGTGAATGAAAAACTGTTTTTT
J: TRBJ1-4; size: .; length: 15; V: TRBV7-2; D: TRBD1; CDR3: CASSLGGTGGEKLFF; DNA: TGTGCCAGCAGCTTAGGGGGGACAGGGGGTGAAAAACTGTTTTTT
J: TRBJ2-3; size: .; length: 16; V: TRBV5-4; D: TRBD2; CDR3: CASSSTSGRARDTQYF; DNA: TGTGCCAGCAGCTCGACTAGCGGGAGGGCAAGAGATACGCAGTATTTT